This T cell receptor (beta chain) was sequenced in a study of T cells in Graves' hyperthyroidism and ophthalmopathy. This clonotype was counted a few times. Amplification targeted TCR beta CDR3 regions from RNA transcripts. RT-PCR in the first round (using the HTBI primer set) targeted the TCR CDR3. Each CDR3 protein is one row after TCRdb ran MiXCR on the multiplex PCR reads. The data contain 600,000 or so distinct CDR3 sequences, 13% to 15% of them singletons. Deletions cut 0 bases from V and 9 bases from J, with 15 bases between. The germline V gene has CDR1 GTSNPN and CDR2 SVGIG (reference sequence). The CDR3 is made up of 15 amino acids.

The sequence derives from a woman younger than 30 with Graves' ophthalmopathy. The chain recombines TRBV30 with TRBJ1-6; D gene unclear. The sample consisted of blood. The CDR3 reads CAWSVGLPPGSPLHF. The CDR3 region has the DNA TGTGCCTGGAGTGTGGGCTTACCGCCGGGTTCACCCCTCCACTTT.